A selection of T cell receptor beta chains follows, all from one sample in a study of spatial heterogeneity in lung cancer. MiXCR, applied by TCRdb to the 5' RACE reads, yields one record per CDR3 protein. The sample has 55,000 to 75,000 distinct CDR3 sequences; nearly 9% are singletons. This specimen was PBMCs, taken at follow-up. All receptors come from a female donor with early-stage non-small cell lung cancer. The CDR3 runs from the conserved cysteine through the conserved F or W. D genes are given only for firm matches. Not every row has a clone size; where given, it reads once, few, many or a size class.

TRBD2,TRBV7-3,TRBJ2-1,many,CASSSGLADYNEQFF,TGTGCCAGCAGCTCCGGGCTAGCGGATTACAATGAGCAGTTCTTC
TRBD1,TRBV7-9,TRBJ1-1,many,CASSPQGVMNTEAFF,TGTGCCAGCAGCCCTCAGGGGGTGATGAACACTGAAGCTTTCTTT
-,TRBV7-9,TRBJ1-2,many,CASSPGAENYGYTF,TGTGCCAGCAGTCCAGGGGCCGAGAACTATGGCTACACCTTC
-,TRBV15,TRBJ2-2,-,CATSRDQETANTGELFF,TGTGCCACCAGCAGAGATCAGGAGACGGCGAACACCGGGGAGCTGTTTTTT
TRBD2,TRBV7-2,TRBJ2-1,many,CASSLGPSGVYNEQFF,TGTGCCAGCAGCTTAGGGCCTAGCGGGGTCTACAATGAGCAGTTCTTC
TRBD2,TRBV5-5,TRBJ2-7,many,CASSLGLAGVVAYYEQYF,TGTGCCAGCAGCTTGGGACTAGCGGGAGTTGTCGCCTACTACGAGCAGTACTTC
-,TRBV11-2,TRBJ2-5,few,CASSLGQEPETQYF,TGTGCCAGCAGCTTGGGGCAGGAACCAGAGACCCAGTACTTC
-,TRBV4-1,TRBJ1-1,-,CASSQDPGTFNTEAFF,TGCGCCAGCAGCCAAGACCCCGGGACGTTCAACACTGAAGCTTTCTTT
-,TRBV2,TRBJ2-2,-,CASRDDRNTGELFF,TGTGCCAGCAGAGACGACAGGAACACCGGGGAGCTGTTTTTT
-,TRBV28,TRBJ1-2,-,CASSFRDGYTF,TGTGCCAGCAGTTTCCGGGATGGCTACACCTTC
-,TRBV7-9,TRBJ2-7,few,CASSPRMEQYF,TGTGCCAGCAGCCCCCGTATGGAGCAGTACTTC
-,TRBV7-6,TRBJ2-1,many,CASSLEAEWSSYNEQFF,TGTGCCAGCAGCCTCGAGGCTGAATGGAGCTCCTACAATGAGCAGTTCTTC
TRBD2,TRBV10-2,TRBJ2-3,medium-sized,CASSGVRGRADTQYF,TGCGCCAGCAGTGGTGTGCGCGGGAGGGCAGATACGCAGTATTTT
TRBD1,TRBV5-1,TRBJ1-2,few,CASSLEQGRDGYTF,TGCGCCAGCAGCTTGGAACAGGGGAGAGACGGCTACACCTTC
TRBD1,TRBV29-1,TRBJ1-2,many,CSVVPNAGGSGYTF,TGCAGCGTTGTACCCAACGCAGGGGGCTCTGGCTACACCTTC
-,TRBV19,TRBJ2-1,few,CAFGVGGGYNEQFF,TGTGCCTTTGGGGTGGGAGGCGGGTACAATGAGCAGTTCTTC
-,TRBV5-1,TRBJ2-1,many,CASSTQNSYNEQFF,TGCGCCAGCAGCACCCAGAACTCCTACAATGAGCAGTTCTTC
-,TRBV7-8,TRBJ2-3,many,CASSQNRDEADTQYF,TGTGCCAGCAGCCAGAACAGGGATGAGGCAGATACGCAGTATTTT
-,TRBV6-5,TRBJ2-5,few,CASSMGIQETQYF,TGTGCCAGCAGTATGGGAATCCAAGAGACCCAGTACTTC
-,TRBV5-1,TRBJ2-1,-,CASKVGREYNEQFF,TGCGCCAGCAAAGTGGGTAGGGAATACAATGAGCAGTTCTTC
-,TRBV6-4,TRBJ2-2,-,CASSPGSPNTGELFF,TGTGCCAGCAGCCCCGGGAGTCCGAACACCGGGGAGCTGTTTTTT
-,TRBV7-9,TRBJ1-2,many,CASSLGHRYGYTF,TGTGCCAGCAGCTTAGGACACCGATATGGCTACACCTTC
TRBD1,TRBV28,TRBJ2-7,-,CASRSGQGSYEQYF,TGTGCCAGCAGGTCGGGACAGGGCTCCTACGAGCAGTACTTC
TRBD1,TRBV27,TRBJ1-1,few,CASSGQGMNTEAFF,TGTGCCAGCAGTGGACAGGGGATGAACACTGAAGCTTTCTTT
TRBD2,TRBV13,TRBJ2-3,many,CASSLRLAGVSDTQYF,TGTGCCAGCAGCTTACGACTAGCGGGAGTTTCAGATACGCAGTATTTT
-,TRBV5-1,TRBJ2-4,many,CASSPEWTNIQYF,TGCGCCAGCAGCCCAGAGTGGACAAACATTCAGTACTTC
-,TRBV20-1,TRBJ2-7,many,CSARKDYEQYF,TGCAGTGCTAGAAAGGATTACGAGCAGTACTTC
TRBD1,TRBV5-1,TRBJ2-7,few,CASSPTGVDEQYF,TGCGCCAGCAGCCCGACAGGGGTTGACGAGCAGTACTTC
-,TRBV12-3/TRBV12-4,TRBJ2-4,many,CASSLGSSGNIQYF,TGTGCCAGCAGTTTAGGGTCATCGGGAAACATTCAGTACTTC
-,TRBV3-1,TRBJ2-2,many,CASSQEDRNTGELFF,TGTGCCAGCAGCCAAGAGGACAGGAACACCGGGGAGCTGTTTTTT
-,TRBV3-1,TRBJ2-1,many,CASSQGGGVRNEQFF,TGTGCCAGCAGCCAAGGAGGGGGGGTTAGGAATGAGCAGTTCTTC
-,TRBV12-3/TRBV12-4,TRBJ1-2,many,CASSAGQNYGYTF,TGTGCCAGCAGCGCCGGACAGAACTATGGCTACACCTTC
-,TRBV20-1,TRBJ2-5,-,CSAKARGETQYF,TGCAGTGCCAAGGCGCGTGGGGAGACCCAGTACTTC
TRBD2,TRBV7-9,TRBJ2-1,-,CASRPLAGTTIDEQFF,TGTGCCAGCAGACCCCTAGCGGGTACTACAATAGATGAGCAGTTCTTC
-,TRBV20-1,TRBJ1-2,many,CSVSQDNYGYTF,TGCAGTGTTTCCCAAGATAACTATGGCTACACCTTC
-,TRBV20-1,TRBJ2-1,-,CSAGRTALDEQFF,TGCAGTGCAGGTAGAACGGCTTTGGATGAGCAGTTCTTC
-,TRBV5-1,TRBJ2-7,few,CASSVLSRGEQYF,TGCGCCAGCAGCGTACTGAGTCGGGGCGAGCAGTACTTC
-,TRBV5-1,TRBJ1-1,many,CASSSSAGLAEAFF,TGCGCCAGCAGCTCCTCCGCAGGTCTGGCTGAAGCTTTCTTT
TRBD1,TRBV19,TRBJ1-3,-,CASSMTGDDSGNTIYF,TGTGCCAGTAGTATGACAGGGGACGACTCTGGAAACACCATATATTTT
TRBD1,TRBV3-1,TRBJ1-6,-,CASSQETGESPLHF,TGTGCCAGCAGCCAAGAGACAGGGGAATCACCCCTCCACTTT
TRBD1,TRBV28,TRBJ2-7,few,CAISRTGIYEQYF,TGTGCCATTTCCCGGACAGGGATCTACGAGCAGTACTTC
-,TRBV19,TRBJ1-1,many,CATREGSTEAFF,TGTGCCACCAGGGAGGGAAGCACTGAAGCTTTCTTT
-,TRBV2,TRBJ2-3,many,CASSSRGTDTQYF,TGTGCCAGCAGTAGTAGGGGCACAGATACGCAGTATTTT
-,TRBV7-3,TRBJ1-6,many,CASSLTAGFGNSPLHF,TGTGCCAGCAGCTTAACGGCAGGGTTCGGGAATTCACCCCTCCACTTT
-,TRBV11-3,TRBJ2-2,many,CASSLQGGGAGELFF,TGTGCCAGCAGCTTACAGGGCGGAGGGGCCGGGGAGCTGTTTTTT
TRBD2,TRBV24-1,TRBJ2-1,many,CATRLAPLAGGHHEQFF,TGTGCCACCAGGCTTGCCCCACTAGCGGGAGGGCACCATGAGCAGTTCTTC